This TCR beta chain was recovered during a study of vaccination and CD4 T cells after COVID-19. Turning to the study itself: Post-COVID specimens were obtained a median 101 days after diagnosis (range 35 to 161). General study points: Recorded median SARS-CoV-2-reactive clonotype numbers increased from around 20 to 38 without reaching significance.

As for treatment: approximately nine-day PBMC culture with coronavirus spike peptide pools or control peptides (ViraFEST assay). On this clonotype itself: Its antigen is unidentified.

The CDR3 sequence is 11 residues long. Germline V CDR1 and CDR2: MNHEY, SVGEGT. V lost 5 bases to trimming and J lost 6 bases, with 8 bases between them. Sequencing of the DNA from cultured CD4+ T cells was carried out with the Oncomine TCR Beta short-read assay. The authors extracted genomic DNA from cultured CD4+ T cells. TCRdb redid the calling of the PCR reads with MiXCR, one entry per CDR3 protein. The table includes fewer than 15,000 distinct CDR3 sequences, under 55% detected once. Sequencing was carried out using CD4+ T cells from blood, cultured in vitro. The receptor comes from a human donor who had recovered from COVID-19. This rearrangement joins TRBV6-2 or TRBV6-3 to TRBJ2-7; possibly TRBD1 for D (5 bases). CDR3 nucleotides: TGTGCCAGCAGTGCTAGGGGCGAGCAGTACTTC. This translates into CASSARGEQYF.